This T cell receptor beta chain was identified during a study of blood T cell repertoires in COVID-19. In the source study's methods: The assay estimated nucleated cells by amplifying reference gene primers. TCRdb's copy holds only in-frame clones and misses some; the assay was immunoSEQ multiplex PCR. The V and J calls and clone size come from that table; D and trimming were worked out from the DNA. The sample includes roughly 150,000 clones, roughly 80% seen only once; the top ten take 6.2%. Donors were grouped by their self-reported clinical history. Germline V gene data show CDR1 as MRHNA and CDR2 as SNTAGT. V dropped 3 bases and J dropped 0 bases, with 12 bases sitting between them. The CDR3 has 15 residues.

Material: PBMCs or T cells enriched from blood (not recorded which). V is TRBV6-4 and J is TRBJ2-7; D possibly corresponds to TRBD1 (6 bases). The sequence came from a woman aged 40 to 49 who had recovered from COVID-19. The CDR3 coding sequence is TGTGCCAGCAGTGAACCCTACAGGGCCTCCTACGAGCAGTACTTC. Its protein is CASSEPYRASYEQYF.